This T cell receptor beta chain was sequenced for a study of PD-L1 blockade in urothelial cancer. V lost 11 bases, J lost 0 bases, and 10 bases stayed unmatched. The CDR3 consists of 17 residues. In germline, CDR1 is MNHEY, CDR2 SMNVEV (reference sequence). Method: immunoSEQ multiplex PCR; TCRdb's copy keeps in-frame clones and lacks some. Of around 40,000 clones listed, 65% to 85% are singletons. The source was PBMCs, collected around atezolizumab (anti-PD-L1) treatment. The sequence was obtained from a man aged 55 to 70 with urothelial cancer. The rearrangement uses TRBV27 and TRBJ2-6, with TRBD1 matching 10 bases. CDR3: CASRGTGASSGANVLTF. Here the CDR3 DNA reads TGTGCCTCGAGAGGGACAGGGGCGTCCTCTGGGGCCAACGTCCTGACTTTC. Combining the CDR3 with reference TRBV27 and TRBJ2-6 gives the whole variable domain EAQVTQNPRYLITVTGKKLTVTCSQNMNHEYMSWYRQDPGLGLRQIYYSMNVEVTDKGDVPEGYKVSRKEKRNFPLILESPSPNQTSLYFCASRGTGASSGANVLTFGAGSRLTVL.